This T cell receptor beta chain was sequenced in a study of brain T cells in children with intractable seizures (dated by TCRdb to the early 2020s). At the level of the whole study: Resected brain tissue from some 56 pediatric epilepsy surgery cases was first screened for immune gene transcripts using a NanoString immunology panel. About 70% of the 12 selected surgery cases also had pre-surgery blood sequenced, which left four cases with brain tissue only.

Comment on this clone: What this receptor recognizes is not known. No clone much larger than this one lies a single base away; base qualities are absent.

The immunoSEQ assay was used to generate TCR beta chain sequences from genomic DNA. Regarding the original processing steps: CDR3 sequences not starting with the conserved framework cysteine at position 104 were manually removed. Clonality was calculated as one minus the normalized Shannon's Diversity Index, with values ranging from 0 (maximal diversity) to 1 (oligoclonal). Chi-squared comparison-of-proportions tests were used to check whether the frequency of the same CDR3 differed between samples, for example brain versus blood. Public clonotypes were found by searching immuneACCESS, and the VDJdb browser was used to assess similarity to known antiviral clonotypes. This is the immuneACCESS table as TCRdb keeps it, with only in-frame sequences that have V and J called. A part of the clones is gone; compared with another copy, unresolved V genes explain less than half, and the rest is unexplained. V, J and clone size are those of that table, while D and trimming were read from the DNA. The sample table holds 300,000 to 400,000 clones, of which 93% were seen once. The ten largest clones represent roughly 6% of the sample.

The sample's time point label, decoded: blood from clinic visit 5 months post-surgery; TSC patient then seizure free. Surgery cases with the highest brain T cell transcript signatures were selected for TCR beta chain sequencing of brain tissue and, where available, blood. Prior to surgery, the patients had been treated with at least one anti-epileptic drug. TCR-sequenced patients were children with drug-resistant epilepsy due to tuberous sclerosis complex, focal cortical dysplasia, Rasmussen encephalitis or hemimegalencephaly. Bulk genomic DNA was isolated from unsorted brain tissue and whole blood using the Monarch genomic DNA purification kit. What the authors observed across the whole study: Viral specificity was inferred only from CDR3 sequence similarity, and patients' HCMV serostatus was unknown. Because sequencing depth differed between pre- and post-surgery blood, the absence of clones from the pre-surgery sample may reflect undersampling.

V is cut by 3 bases and J by 2 bases, and the space between the germline ends is 5 bases. There are 11 amino acids in the CDR3, from cysteine to phenylalanine inclusive. Of the read, only the CDR3 DNA is kept; its 33 bases are in frame from base 1. From the germline V gene (reference sequence), CDR1 is DFQATT and CDR2 is SNEGSKA. The chain uses TRBV20-1 and TRBJ2-7, with the D gene not clear enough to name. The TCR sequence derives from a boy under two years old with tuberous sclerosis and intractable seizures. The source material was peripheral blood, sampled more than 4 months after surgery. The DNA sequence is given as TGCAGTGCTAGGGGCGCCTACGAGCAGTACTTC. This yields the protein CSARGAYEQYF.